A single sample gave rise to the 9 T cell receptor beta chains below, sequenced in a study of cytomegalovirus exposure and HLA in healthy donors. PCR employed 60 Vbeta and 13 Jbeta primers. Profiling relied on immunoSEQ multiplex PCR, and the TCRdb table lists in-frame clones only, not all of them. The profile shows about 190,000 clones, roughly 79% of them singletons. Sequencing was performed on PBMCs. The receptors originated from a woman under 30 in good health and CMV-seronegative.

CDR3: CASSQQGPYGYTF. CDR3 sequence (DNA): TGTGCCAGCAGCCAGCAGGGCCCCTATGGCTACACCTTC. V and J are TRBV7-2 and TRBJ1-2; tentative D call: TRBD1 (5 bases). Germline CDR1 SGHTA, CDR2 FQGNSA. V was pared by 5 bases and J by 4 bases, with 11 bases between. This CDR3 has 13 residues.

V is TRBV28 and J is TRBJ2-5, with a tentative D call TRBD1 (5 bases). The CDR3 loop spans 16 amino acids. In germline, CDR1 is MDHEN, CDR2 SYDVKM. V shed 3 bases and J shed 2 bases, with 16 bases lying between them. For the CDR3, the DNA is TGTGCCAGCAGTTTCTTCCCCAGGGTCCCTCAAGAGACCCAGTACTTC. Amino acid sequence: CASSFFPRVPQETQYF.

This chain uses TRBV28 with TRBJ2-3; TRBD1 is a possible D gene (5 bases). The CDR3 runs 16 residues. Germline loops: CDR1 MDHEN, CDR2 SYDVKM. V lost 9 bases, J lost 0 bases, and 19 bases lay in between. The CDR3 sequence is CASRGGALTSTDTQYF. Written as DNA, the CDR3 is TGTGCCAGTAGGGGTGGGGCCCTAACAAGCACAGATACGCAGTATTTT. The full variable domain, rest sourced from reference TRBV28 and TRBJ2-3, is DVKVTQSSRYLVKRTGEKVFLECVQDMDHENMFWYRQDPGLGLRLIYFSYDVKMKEKGDIPEGYSVSREKKERFSLILESASTNQTSMYLCASRGGALTSTDTQYFGPGTRLTVL.

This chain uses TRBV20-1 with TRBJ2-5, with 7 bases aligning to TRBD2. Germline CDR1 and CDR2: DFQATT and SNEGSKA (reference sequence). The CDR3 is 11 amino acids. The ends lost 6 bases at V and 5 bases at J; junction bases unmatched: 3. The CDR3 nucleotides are TGCAGTGCCGGGGAGGGGGAGACCCAGTACTTC. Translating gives CSAGEGETQYF.

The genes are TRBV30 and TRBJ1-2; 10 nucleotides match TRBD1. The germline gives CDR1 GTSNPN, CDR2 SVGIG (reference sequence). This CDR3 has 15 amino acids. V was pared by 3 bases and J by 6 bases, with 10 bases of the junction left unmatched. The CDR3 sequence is CAWRRLGQGSDGYTF. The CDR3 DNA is TGTGCCTGGAGAAGGTTGGGACAGGGGTCGGATGGCTACACCTTC.

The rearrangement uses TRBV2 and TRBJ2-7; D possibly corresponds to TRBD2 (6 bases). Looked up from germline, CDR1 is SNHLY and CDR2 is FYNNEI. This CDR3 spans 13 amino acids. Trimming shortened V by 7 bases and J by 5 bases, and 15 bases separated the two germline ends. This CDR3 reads CASKETRSHEQYF. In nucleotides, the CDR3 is TGTGCCAGCAAAGAGACTAGGTCGCACGAGCAGTACTTC.

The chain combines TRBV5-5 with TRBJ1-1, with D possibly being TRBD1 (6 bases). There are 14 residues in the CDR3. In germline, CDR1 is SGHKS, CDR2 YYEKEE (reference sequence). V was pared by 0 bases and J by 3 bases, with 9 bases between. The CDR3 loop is CASSLGGGYTEAFF. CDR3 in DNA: TGTGCCAGCAGCTTGGGAGGGGGATACACTGAAGCTTTCTTT.

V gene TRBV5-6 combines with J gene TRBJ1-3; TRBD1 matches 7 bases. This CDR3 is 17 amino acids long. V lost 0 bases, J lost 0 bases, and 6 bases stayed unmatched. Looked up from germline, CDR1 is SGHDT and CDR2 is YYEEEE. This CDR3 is CASSLAGGLSSGNTIYF. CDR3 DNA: TGTGCCAGCAGCTTGGCAGGGGGACTCAGCTCTGGAAACACCATATATTTT.

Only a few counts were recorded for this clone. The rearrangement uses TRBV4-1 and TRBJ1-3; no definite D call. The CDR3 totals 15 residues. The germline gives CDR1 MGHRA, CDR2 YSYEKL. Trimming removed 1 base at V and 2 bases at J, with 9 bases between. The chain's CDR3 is CASSQVTVTGNTIYF. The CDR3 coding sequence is TGCGCCAGCAGCCAAGTTACGGTTACTGGAAACACCATATATTTT.